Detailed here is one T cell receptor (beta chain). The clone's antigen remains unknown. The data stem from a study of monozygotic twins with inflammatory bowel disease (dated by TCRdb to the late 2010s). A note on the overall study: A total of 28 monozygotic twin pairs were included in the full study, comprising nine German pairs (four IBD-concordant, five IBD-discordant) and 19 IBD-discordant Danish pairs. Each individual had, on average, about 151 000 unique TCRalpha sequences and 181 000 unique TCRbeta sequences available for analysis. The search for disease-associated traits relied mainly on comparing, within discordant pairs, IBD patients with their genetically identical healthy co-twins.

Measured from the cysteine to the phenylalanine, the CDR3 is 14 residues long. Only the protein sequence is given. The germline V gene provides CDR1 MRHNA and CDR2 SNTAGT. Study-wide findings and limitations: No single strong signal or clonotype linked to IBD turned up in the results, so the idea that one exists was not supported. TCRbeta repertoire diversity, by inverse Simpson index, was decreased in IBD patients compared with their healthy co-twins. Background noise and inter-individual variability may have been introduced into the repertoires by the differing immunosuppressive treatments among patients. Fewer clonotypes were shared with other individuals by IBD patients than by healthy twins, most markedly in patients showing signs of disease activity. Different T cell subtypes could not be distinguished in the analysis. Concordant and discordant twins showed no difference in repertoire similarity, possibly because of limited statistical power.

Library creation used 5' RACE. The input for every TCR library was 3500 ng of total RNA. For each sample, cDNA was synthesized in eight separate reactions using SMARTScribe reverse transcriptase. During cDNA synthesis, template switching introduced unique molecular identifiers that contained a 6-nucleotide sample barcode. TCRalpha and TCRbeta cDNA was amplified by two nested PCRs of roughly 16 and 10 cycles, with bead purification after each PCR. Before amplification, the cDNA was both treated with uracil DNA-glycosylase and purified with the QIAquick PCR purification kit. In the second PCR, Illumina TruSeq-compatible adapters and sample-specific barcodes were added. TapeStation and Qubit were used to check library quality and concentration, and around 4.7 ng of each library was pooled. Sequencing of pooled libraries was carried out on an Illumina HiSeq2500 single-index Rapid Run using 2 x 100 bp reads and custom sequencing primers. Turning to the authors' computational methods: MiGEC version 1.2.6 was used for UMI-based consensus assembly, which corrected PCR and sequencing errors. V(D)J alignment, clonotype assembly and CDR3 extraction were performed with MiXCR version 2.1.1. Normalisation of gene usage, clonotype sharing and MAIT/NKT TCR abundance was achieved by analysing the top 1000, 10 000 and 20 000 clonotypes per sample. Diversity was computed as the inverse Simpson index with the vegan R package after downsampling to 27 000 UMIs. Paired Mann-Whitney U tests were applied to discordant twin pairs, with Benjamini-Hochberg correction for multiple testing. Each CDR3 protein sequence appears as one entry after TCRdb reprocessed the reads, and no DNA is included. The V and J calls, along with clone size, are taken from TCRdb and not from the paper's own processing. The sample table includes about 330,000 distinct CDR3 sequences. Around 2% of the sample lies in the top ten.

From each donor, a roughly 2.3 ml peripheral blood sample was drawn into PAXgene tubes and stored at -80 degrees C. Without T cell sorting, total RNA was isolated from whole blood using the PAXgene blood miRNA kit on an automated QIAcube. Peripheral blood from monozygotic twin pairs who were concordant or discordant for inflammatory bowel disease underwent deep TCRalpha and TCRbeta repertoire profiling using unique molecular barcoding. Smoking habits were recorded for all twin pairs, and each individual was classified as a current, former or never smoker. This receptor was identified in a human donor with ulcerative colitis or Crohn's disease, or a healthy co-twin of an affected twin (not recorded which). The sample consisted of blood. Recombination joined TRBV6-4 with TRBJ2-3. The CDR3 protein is CASSEGASTDTQYF.